This T cell receptor beta chain derives from a study of T cell changes during pregnancy in multiple sclerosis. Data came from immunoSEQ multiplex PCR; TCRdb stores just in-frame clones and leaves some out. The sample has some 97,000 clones; around 93% are singletons. Germline V gives CDR1 SGHTA, CDR2 FQGNSA. The CDR3 consists of 16 residues. The V gene lost 2 bases and the J gene lost 4 bases, with 17 bases spanning the gap. The sequence was collected from a female donor with multiple sclerosis, enrolled in a pregnancy study. The gene calls are TRBV7-2 and TRBJ2-5; D ambiguous. This material consisted of peripheral blood, taken before pregnancy. The CDR3 loop reads CASSLSRSVSGETQYF. The CDR3 DNA reads as TGTGCCAGCAGCTTAAGTCGTTCGGTTTCGGGAGAGACCCAGTACTTC.